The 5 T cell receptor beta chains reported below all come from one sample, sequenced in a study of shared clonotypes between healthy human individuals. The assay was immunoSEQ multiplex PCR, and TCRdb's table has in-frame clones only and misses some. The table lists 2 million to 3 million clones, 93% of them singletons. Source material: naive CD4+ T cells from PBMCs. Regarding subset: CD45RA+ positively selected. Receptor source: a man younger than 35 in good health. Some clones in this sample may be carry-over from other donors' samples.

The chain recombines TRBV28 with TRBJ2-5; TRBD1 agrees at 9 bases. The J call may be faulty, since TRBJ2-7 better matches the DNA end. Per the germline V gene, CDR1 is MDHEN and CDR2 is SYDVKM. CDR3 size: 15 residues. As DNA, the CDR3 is TGTGCCAGCAGTTCCCGTACAGGGGGCGCATACGAGCAGTACTTC. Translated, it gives CASSSRTGGAYEQYF.

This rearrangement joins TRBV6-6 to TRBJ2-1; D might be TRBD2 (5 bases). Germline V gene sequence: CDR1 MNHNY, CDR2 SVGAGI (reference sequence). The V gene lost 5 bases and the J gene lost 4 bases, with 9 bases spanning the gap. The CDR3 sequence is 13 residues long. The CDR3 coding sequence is TGTGCCAGCAGTGCTACGGGATACAATGAGCAGTTCTTC. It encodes CASSATGYNEQFF.

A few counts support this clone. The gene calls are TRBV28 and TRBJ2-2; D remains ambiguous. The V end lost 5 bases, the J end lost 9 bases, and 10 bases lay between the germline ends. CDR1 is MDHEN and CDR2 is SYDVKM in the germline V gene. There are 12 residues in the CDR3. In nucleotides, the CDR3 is TGTGCCAGCAGTCGAGTTTACCGGGAGCTGTTTTTT. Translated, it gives CASSRVYRELFF. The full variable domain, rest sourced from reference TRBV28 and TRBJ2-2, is DVKVTQSSRYLVKRTGEKVFLECVQDMDHENMFWYRQDPGLGLRLIYFSYDVKMKEKGDIPEGYSVSREKKERFSLILESASTNQTSMYLCASSRVYRELFFGEGSRLTVL.

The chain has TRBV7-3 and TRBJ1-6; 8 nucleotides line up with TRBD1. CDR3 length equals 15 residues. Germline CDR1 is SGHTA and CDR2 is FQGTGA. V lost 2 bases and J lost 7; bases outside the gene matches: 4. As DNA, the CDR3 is TGTGCCAGCAGCTTACTCGGGACAGGAAATTCACCCCTCCACTTT. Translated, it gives CASSLLGTGNSPLHF.

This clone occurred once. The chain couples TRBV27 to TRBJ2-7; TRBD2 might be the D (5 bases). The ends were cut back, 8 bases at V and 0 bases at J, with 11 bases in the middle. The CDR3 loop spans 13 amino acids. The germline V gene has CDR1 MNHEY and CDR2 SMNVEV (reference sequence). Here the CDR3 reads CASGYGSSYEQYF. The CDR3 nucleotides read TGTGCCAGCGGGTATGGGAGCTCCTACGAGCAGTACTTC.